These 4 T cell receptor beta chains came from one sample sequenced in a study of blood T cell repertoires in COVID-19. Using immunoSEQ multiplex PCR, the repertoire was profiled, and TCRdb retains in-frame clones only, with some absent. The sample has fewer than 350,000 clones; 86% are singletons. The sequencing sample was made of peripheral blood. The receptor source for this set is a woman aged 30 to 39 with COVID-19, enrolled during active disease.

This chain links TRBV2 with TRBJ1-5, with 7 bases matching TRBD1. The CDR3 runs 15 residues. Germline V gene data show CDR1 as SNHLY and CDR2 as FYNNEI. J lost 4 bases, V lost 7 bases, and 10 bases had no gene match. CDR3 DNA sequence: TGTGCCAGCACCCCAGGGGGGCAGGTAAATCAGCCCCAGCATTTT. It specifies CASTPGGQVNQPQHF.

The chain employs TRBV6-5 and TRBJ2-7; 8 bases map to TRBD1. The CDR3 covers 13 residues. Per the germline V gene, CDR1 is MNHEY and CDR2 is SVGAGI. The ends lost 6 bases at V and 6 bases at J; junction bases unmatched: 7. The CDR3 nucleotides are TGTGCCAGCAGCCCGGGACAGGCGCTCGAGCAGTACTTC. Its protein is CASSPGQALEQYF.

V is TRBV18 and J is TRBJ2-2, with 8 bases that match TRBD2. The germline gives CDR1 KGHSH, CDR2 LQKENI. This CDR3 is 14 amino acids long. V lost 2 bases and J lost 9; bases outside the gene matches: 5. The CDR3 reads CASSPGTRRRELFF. Written as DNA, the CDR3 is TGTGCCAGCTCACCAGGGACTAGACGAAGGGAGCTGTTTTTT.

This sequence joins TRBV3-1 (or the pseudogene TRBV3-2) and TRBJ1-1; D perhaps matches TRBD1 (5 bases). Trimming took 4 bases from V and 3 from J, leaving 15 bases between them. The germline V gene has CDR1 LGHDT and CDR2 YNNKEL (reference sequence). The CDR3 totals 15 residues. The CDR3 nucleotides are TGTGCCAGCAGCCCGGGCCCATCGGGGGACACTGAAGCTTTCTTT. This gives the protein CASSPGPSGDTEAFF.